This TCR beta chain comes out of a study of OX40 agonist ivuxolimab in advanced cancers. Across the study: One hepatocellular carcinoma and a couple of cutaneous melanoma patients partially responded. Broader study findings: CD4+ and CD8+ blood T cells expanded clonally by week 6 at 0.1 to 3.0 mg/kg.

The length of the CDR3 is 13 residues. Per the germline V gene, CDR1 is SGHRS and CDR2 is YFSETQ. The V and J ends lost 2 bases and 6 bases respectively, with 9 bases between them. A note on this clone: Its antigen is undetermined.

Clones were read by immunoSEQ multiplex PCR, and TCRdb kept only the in-frame ones, dropping some. The data show about 70,000 clones, with approximately 78% seen just once and about 5.7% held by the top ten. The chain carries TRBV5-1 and TRBJ1-5; D is undetermined. The sequences come from CD4+ or CD8+ T cells sorted from blood, collected in a trial of the OX40 agonist ivuxolimab. This clonotype originated in an adult with an advanced solid tumor such as melanoma, head and neck, liver or kidney cancer. The CDR3 spells CASSFSPSQPQHF. DNA for the CDR3: TGCGCCAGCAGCTTTAGCCCGAGTCAGCCCCAGCATTTT.